This TCR beta chain was captured in a study of T cell responses to AZD1222 COVID-19 vaccine. Findings and limits, study-wide: Reports say nearly half of spike-specific TCRs go after unmutated variant regions. Every sample of the repertoires postdated the peak T cell response.

With respect to this clone: Its antigen is still unknown.

Measured with immunoSEQ multiplex PCR; TCRdb has only the in-frame clones, and not every one. The sample consists of 160,000 or so clones, roughly 91% of them appearing once. This clonotype was sampled from an adult in good health. The specimen was peripheral blood, collected on day 0 of AZD1222 vaccination.

CDR3 amino acids: CASSPLRLGGRPLRGYEQYF. The CDR3, as DNA: TGTGCCAGCAGCCCCCTCAGATTAGGCGGGAGGCCCCTAAGGGGGTACGAGCAGTACTTC. The V gene is TRBV14, the J gene TRBJ2-7; 8 bases map to TRBD2. This CDR3 spans 20 amino acids. V shed 4 bases and J 4 bases; nucleotides not matched to a gene: 24. Germline V gene lookup returns CDR1 SGHDN and CDR2 FVKESK.